Sequencing of this T cell receptor (beta chain) was carried out in a study of blood T cell repertoires in COVID-19. This clone was observed a handful of times. The CDR3 contains 13 residues. V lost 1 base and J lost 3, with 3 bases in between. Per germline, CDR1 SGHVS and CDR2 FQNEAQ. The protocol was immunoSEQ multiplex PCR, while the TCRdb copy is restricted to in-frame clones and leaves out a portion. Found here are 60,000 or so clones, 78% of them singletons; the top ten hold 4% to 6%. The TCR originated in a human donor in a cohort sampled during active COVID-19. Sequenced material: peripheral blood. V and J are TRBV7-8 and TRBJ2-2, with no clear D. The CDR3 protein is CASSLDYTGELFF. CDR3 DNA: TGTGCCAGCAGCTTAGACTACACCGGGGAGCTGTTTTTT.